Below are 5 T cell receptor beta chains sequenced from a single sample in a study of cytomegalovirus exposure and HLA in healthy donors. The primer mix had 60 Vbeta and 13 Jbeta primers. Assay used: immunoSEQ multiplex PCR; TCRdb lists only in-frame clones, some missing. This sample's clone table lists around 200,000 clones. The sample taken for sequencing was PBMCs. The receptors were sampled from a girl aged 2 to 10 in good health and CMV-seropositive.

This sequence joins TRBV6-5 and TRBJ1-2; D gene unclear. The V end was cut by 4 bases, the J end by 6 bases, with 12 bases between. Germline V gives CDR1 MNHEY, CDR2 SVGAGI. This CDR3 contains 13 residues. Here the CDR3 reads CASSFIGVDGYTF. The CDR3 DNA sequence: TGTGCCAGCAGTTTCATCGGGGTTGATGGCTACACCTTC.

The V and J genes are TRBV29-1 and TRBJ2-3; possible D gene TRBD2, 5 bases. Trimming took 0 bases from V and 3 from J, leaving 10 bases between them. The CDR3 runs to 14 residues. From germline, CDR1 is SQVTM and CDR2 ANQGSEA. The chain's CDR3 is CSVEDPRGTDTQYF. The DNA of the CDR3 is TGCAGCGTTGAAGATCCTCGGGGTACAGATACGCAGTATTTT.

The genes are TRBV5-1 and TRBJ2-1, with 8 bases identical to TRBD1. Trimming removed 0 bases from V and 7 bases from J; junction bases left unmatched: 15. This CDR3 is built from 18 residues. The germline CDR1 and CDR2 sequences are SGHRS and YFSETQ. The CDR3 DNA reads TGCGCCAGCAGCTTGGCCTTCAGGGGGGACAGGAGTGGGAATGAGCAGTTCTTC. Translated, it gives CASSLAFRGDRSGNEQFF.

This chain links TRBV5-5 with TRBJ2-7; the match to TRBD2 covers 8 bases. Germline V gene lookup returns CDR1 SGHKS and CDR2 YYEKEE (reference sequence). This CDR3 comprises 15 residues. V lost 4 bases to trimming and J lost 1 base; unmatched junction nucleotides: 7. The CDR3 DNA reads TGTGCCAGCAGCCCGGACGCGGGAGGATCCTACGAGCAGTACTTC. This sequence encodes CASSPDAGGSYEQYF.

CDR3 DNA sequence: TGCGCCAGCAGCCAAGAGGGAAGCGGGCGCTCCTACGAGCAGTACTTC. It codes for CASSQEGSGRSYEQYF. The chain links TRBV4-1 to TRBJ2-7; TRBD2 might be the D (6 bases). The CDR3 loop spans 16 amino acids. Germline values: CDR1 MGHRA, CDR2 YSYEKL. The ends were cut back, 0 bases at V and 0 bases at J, with 12 bases in the middle.